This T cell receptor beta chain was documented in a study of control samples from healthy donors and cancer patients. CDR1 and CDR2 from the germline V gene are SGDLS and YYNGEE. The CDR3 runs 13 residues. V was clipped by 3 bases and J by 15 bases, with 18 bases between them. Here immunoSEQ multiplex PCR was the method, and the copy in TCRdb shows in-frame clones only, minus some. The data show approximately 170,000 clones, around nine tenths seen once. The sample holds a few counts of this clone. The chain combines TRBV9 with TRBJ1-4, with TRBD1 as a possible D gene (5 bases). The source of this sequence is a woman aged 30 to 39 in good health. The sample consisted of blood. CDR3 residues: CASSAGDVGAVFF. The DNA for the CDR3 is TGTGCCAGCAGCGCGGGGGATGTGGGTGCGGTGTTTTTT.